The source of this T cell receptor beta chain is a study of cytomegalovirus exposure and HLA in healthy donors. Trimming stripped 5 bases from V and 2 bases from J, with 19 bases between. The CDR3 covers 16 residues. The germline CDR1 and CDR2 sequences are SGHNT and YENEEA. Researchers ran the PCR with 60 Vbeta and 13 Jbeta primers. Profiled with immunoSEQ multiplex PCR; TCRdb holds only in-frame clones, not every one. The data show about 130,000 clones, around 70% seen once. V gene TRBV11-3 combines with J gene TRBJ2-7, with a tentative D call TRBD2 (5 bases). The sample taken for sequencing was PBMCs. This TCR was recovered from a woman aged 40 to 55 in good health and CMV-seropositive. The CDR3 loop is CASSPDPTRGTYEQYF. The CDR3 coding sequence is TGTGCCAGCAGCCCGGATCCCACTAGAGGGACCTACGAGCAGTACTTC.